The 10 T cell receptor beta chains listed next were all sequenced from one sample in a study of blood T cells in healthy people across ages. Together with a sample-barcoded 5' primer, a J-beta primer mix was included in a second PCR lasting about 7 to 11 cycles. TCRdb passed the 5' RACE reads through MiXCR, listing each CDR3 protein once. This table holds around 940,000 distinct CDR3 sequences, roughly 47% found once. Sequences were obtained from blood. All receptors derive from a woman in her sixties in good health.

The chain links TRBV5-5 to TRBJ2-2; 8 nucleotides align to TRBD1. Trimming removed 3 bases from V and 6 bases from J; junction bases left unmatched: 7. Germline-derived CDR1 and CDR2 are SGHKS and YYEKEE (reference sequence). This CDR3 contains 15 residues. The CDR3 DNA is TGTGCCAGCAGCTCCTCAGGGGGCGCGCCCGGGGAGCTGTTTTTT. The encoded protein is CASSSSGGAPGELFF.

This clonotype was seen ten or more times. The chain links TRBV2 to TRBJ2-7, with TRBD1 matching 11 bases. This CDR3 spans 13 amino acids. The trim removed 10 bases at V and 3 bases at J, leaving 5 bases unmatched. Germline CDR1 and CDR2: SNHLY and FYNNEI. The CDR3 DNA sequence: TGTGCCACCATGGGACAGGGGGTCTACGAGCAGTACTTC. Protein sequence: CATMGQGVYEQYF.

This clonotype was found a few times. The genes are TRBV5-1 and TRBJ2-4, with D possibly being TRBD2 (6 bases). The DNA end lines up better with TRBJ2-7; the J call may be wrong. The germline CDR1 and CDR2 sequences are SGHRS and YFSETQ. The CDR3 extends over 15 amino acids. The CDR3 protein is CASSYRLEGGYEQYF. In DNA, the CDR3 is TGCGCCAGCAGCTACAGACTAGAGGGTGGCTACGAGCAGTACTTC.

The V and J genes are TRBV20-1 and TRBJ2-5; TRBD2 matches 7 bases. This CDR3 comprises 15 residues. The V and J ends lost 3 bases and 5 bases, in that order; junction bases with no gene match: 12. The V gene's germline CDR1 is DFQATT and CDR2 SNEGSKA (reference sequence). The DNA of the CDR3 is TGCAGTGCTAGTTCTCCCGAAGGGAGGGTGGAGACCCAGTACTTC. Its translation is CSASSPEGRVETQYF.

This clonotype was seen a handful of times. In nucleotides, the CDR3 is TGTGCCAGCAGCTCAAAACTGGGGGGCCATGGCTACACCTTC. It translates to CASSSKLGGHGYTF. The J gene is TRBJ1-2, the V gene TRBV7-2, with TRBD1 as a possible D gene (6 bases). Germline V gene sequence: CDR1 SGHTA, CDR2 FQGNSA. V lost 4 bases to trimming and J lost 6 bases, with 15 bases between them. This CDR3 has 14 amino acids.

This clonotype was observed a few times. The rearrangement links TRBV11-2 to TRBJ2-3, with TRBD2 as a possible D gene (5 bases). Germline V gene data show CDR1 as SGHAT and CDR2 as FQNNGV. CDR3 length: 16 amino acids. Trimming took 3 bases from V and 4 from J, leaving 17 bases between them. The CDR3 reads CASSFALGVGSDTQYF. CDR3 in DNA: TGTGCCAGCAGCTTCGCACTAGGTGTAGGCTCAGATACGCAGTATTTT.

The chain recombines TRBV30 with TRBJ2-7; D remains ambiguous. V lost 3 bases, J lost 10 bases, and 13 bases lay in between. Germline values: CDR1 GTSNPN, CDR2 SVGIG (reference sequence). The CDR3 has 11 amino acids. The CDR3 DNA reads TGTGCCTGGAGGGACGTCGAGGCCCAGTACTTC. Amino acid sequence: CAWRDVEAQYF.

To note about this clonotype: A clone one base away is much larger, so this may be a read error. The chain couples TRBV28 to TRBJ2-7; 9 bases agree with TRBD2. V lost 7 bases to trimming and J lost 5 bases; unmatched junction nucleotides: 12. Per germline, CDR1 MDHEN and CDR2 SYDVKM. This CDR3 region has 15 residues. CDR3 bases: TGTGCCAGCAAGTCCGCAGCGGGAGGCACCGACGAGCAGTACTTC. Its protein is CASKSAAGGTDEQYF.

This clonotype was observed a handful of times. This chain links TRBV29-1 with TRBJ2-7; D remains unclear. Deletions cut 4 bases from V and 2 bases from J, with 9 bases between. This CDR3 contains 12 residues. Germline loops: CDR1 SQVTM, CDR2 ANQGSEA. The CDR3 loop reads CSVGVGPYEQYF. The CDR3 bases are TGCAGCGTTGGGGTCGGGCCCTACGAGCAGTACTTC.

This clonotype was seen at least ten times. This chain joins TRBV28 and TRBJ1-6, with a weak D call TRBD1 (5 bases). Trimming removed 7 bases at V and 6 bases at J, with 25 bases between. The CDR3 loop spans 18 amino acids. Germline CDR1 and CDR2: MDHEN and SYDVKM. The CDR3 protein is CASTTPHGATLLNSPLHF. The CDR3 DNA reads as TGTGCCAGCACCACCCCCCACGGGGCCACCTTGCTTAATTCACCCCTCCACTTT.